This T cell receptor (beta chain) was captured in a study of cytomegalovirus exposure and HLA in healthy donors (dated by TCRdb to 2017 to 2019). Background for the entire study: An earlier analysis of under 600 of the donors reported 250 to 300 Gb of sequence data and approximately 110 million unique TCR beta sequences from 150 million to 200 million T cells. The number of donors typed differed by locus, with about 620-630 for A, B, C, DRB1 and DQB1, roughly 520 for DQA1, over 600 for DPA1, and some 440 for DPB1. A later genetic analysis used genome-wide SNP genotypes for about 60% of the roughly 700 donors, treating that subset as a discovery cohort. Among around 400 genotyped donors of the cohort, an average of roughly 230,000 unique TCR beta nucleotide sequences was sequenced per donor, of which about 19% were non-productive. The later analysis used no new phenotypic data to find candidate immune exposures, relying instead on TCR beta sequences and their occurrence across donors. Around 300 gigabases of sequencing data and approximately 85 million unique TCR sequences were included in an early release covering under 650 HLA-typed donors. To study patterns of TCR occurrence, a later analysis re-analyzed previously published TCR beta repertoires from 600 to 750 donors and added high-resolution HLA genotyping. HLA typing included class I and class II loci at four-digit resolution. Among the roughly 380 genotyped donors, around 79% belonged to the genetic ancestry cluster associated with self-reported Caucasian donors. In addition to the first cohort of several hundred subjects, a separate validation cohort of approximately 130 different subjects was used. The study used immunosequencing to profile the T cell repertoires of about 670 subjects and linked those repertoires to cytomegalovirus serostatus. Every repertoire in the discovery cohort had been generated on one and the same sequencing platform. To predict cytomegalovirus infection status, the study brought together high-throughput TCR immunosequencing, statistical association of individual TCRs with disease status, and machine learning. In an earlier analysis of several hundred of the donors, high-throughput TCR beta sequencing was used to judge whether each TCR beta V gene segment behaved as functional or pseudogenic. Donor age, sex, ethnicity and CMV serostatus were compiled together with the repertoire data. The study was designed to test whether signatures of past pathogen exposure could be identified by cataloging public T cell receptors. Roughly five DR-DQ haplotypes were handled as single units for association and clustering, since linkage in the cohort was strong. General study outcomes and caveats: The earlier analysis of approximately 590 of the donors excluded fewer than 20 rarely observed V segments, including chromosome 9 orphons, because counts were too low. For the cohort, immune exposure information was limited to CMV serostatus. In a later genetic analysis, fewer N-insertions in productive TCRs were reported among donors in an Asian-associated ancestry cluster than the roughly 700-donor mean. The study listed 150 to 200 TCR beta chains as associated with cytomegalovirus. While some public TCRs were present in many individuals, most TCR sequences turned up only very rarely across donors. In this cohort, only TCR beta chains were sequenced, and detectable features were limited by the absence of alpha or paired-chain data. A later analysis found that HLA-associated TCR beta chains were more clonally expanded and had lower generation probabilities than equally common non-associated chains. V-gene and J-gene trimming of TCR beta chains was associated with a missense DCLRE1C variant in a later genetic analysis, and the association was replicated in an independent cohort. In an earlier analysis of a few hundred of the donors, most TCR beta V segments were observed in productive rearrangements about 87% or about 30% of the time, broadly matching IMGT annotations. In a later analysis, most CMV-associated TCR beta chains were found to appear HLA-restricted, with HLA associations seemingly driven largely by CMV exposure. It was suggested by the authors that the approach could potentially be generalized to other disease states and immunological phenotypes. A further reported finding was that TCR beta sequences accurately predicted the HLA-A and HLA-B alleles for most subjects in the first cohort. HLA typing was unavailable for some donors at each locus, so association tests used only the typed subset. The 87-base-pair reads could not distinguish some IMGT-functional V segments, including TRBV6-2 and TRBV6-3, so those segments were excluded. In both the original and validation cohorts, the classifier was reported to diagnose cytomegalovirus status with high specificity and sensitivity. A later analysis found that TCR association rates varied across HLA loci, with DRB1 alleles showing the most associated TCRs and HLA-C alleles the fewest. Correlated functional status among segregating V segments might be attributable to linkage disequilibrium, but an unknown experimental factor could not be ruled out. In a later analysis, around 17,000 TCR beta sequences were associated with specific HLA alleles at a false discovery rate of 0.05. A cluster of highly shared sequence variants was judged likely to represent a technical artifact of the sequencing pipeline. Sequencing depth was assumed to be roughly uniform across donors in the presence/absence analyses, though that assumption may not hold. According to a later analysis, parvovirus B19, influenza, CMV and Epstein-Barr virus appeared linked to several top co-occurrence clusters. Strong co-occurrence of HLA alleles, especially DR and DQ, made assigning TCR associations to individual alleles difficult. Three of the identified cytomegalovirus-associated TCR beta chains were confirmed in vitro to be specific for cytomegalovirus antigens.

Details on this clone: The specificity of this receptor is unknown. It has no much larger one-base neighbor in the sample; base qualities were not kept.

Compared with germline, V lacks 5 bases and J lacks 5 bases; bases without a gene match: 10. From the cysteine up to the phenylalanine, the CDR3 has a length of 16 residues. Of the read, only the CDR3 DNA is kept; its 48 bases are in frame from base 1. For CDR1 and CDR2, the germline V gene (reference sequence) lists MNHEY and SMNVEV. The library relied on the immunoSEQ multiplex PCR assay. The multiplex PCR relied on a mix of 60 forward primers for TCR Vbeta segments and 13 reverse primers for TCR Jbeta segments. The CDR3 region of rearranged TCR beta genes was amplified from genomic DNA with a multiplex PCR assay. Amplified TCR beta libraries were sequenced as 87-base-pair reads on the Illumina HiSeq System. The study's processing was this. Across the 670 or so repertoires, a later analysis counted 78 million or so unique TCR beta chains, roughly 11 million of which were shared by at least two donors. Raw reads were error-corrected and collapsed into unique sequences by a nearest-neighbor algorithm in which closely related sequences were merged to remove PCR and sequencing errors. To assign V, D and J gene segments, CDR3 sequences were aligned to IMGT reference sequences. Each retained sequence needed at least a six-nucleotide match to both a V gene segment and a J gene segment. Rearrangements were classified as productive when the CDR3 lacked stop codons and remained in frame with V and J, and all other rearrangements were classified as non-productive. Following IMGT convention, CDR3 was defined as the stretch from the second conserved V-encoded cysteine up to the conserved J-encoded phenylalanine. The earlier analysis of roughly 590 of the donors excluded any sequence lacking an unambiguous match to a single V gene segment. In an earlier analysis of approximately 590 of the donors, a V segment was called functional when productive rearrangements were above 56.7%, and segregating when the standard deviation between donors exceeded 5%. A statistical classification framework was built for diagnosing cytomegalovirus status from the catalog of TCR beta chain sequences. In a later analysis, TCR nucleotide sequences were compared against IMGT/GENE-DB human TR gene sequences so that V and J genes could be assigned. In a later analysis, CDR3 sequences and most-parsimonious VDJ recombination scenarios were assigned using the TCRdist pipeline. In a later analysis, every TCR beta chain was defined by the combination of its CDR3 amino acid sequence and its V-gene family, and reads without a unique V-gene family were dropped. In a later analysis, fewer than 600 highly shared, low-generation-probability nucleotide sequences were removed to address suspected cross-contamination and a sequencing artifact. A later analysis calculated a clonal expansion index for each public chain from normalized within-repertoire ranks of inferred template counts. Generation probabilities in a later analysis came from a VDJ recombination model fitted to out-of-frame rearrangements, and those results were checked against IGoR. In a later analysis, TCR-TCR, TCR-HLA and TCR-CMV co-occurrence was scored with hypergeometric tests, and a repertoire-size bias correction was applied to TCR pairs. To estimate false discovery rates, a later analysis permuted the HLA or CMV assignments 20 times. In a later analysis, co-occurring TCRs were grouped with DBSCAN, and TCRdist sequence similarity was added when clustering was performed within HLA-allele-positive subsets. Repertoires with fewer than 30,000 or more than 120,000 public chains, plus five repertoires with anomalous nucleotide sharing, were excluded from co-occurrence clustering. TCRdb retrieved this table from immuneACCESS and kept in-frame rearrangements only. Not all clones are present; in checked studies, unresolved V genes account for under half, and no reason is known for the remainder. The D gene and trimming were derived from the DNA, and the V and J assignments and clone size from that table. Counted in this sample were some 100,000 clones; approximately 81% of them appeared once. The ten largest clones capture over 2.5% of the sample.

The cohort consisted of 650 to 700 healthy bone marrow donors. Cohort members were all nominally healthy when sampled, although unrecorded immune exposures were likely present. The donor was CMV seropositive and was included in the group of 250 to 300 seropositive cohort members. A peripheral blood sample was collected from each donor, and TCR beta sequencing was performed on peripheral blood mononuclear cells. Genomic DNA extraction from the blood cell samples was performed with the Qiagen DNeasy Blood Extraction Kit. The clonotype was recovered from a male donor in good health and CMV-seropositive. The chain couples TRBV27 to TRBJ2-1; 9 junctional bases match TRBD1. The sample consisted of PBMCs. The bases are TGTGCCAGCAGTCCCCGGGACAGGGAGATCAACAATGAGCAGTTCTTC. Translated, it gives CASSPRDREINNEQFF.